This entry lists 17 T cell receptor beta chains sequenced from one sample in a study of CD8 T cells in Susac syndrome. A quantity of about 0.45 to 1 ug RNA underwent reverse transcription using random hexamers. TCRdb reprocessed the immunoSEQ multiplex PCR reads via MiXCR and lists one record per CDR3 protein. This sample carries roughly 75,000 distinct CDR3 sequences, roughly 93% of them seen once, and the ten largest clones take over 0.12%. Sequencing was performed on CD4+ T cells from PBMCs. These receptors came from a human donor with Susac syndrome.

The V and J genes are TRBV20-1 and TRBJ2-7, with a weak D call TRBD2 (5 bases). This CDR3 region has 14 residues. CDR1 DFQATT and CDR2 SNEGSKA come from the germline V gene (reference sequence). Trimming stripped 3 bases from V and 0 bases from J, with 12 bases between. CDR3 sequence: CSASGGSHSYEQYF. The CDR3 DNA reads TGCAGTGCTAGTGGCGGGTCACACTCCTACGAGCAGTACTTC.

The chain carries TRBV27 and TRBJ2-5, with D unclear. CDR1 and CDR2 (germline): MNHEY, SMNVEV (reference sequence). V lost 5 bases, J lost 2 bases, and 9 bases lay in between. This CDR3 region has 13 residues. CDR3 in amino acids: CASSPRVQETQYF. CDR3 in DNA: TGTGCCAGCAGTCCCCGGGTTCAAGAGACCCAGTACTTC.

The CDR3 loop reads CASSWDRAASQYF. For the CDR3, the DNA is TGTGCCAGCAGTTGGGACAGGGCGGCTTCGCAGTACTTC. This sequence joins TRBV28 and TRBJ2-7; TRBD1 matches 9 bases. The CDR3 consists of 13 residues. The V gene end was trimmed by 4 bases and the J gene end by 9 bases; junction bases not matched to a gene: 7. Germline V lookup: CDR1 MDHEN, CDR2 SYDVKM.

The rearrangement links TRBV28 to TRBJ1-2, with 9 bases lining up with TRBD1. Germline assignment: CDR1 MDHEN and CDR2 SYDVKM. Unmatched junction bases numbered 6, after V lost 9 bases and J lost 4 bases. The CDR3 runs to 13 residues. As DNA, the CDR3 is TGTGCCAGTAAGACAGGGGGGACCTATGGCTACACCTTC. As protein: CASKTGGTYGYTF.

The J gene is TRBJ2-7, the V gene TRBV5-4; possibly TRBD1 or TRBD2 for D (5 bases each). V was pared by 0 bases and J by 5 bases, with 6 bases between. Per germline, CDR1 SGHNT and CDR2 YYREEE (reference sequence). The length of the CDR3 is 12 residues. The CDR3 spells CASSLGGDEQYF. CDR3 sequence (DNA): TGTGCCAGCAGCTTGGGAGGGGACGAGCAGTACTTC.

The chain recombines TRBV6-5 with TRBJ1-2; D is ambiguous. Trimming stripped 10 bases from V and 4 bases from J, with 10 bases between. CDR1 MNHEY and CDR2 SVGAGI come from the germline V gene. The CDR3 consists of 11 residues. The CDR3 is CATHYLYGYTF. In DNA, the CDR3 is TGTGCCACACACTACCTCTATGGCTACACCTTC.

The rearrangement links TRBV5-1 to TRBJ1-1; no firm D call. Germline loops: CDR1 SGHRS, CDR2 YFSETQ. Trimming shortened V by 0 bases and J by 5 bases, and 14 bases separated the two germline ends. The CDR3 length is 15 residues. DNA for the CDR3: TGCGCCAGCAGCTTGGTACGTGGATCCCAGACTGAAGCTTTCTTT. Translated, it gives CASSLVRGSQTEAFF.

J is TRBJ2-1 and V is TRBV7-2, with D perhaps matching TRBD1 (6 bases). This CDR3 is built from 15 residues. Looked up from germline, CDR1 is SGHTA and CDR2 is FQGNSA. With 1 base removed from V and 7 bases from J, the gap between germline ends came to 14 bases. CDR3 sequence (DNA): TGTGCCAGCAGCTTAGTCACGAACAGGGAGAATGAGCAGTTCTTC. Its protein is CASSLVTNRENEQFF.

The rearrangement uses TRBV7-9 and TRBJ1-1, with 9 bases lining up with TRBD1. Losses at the gene ends were 3 bases for V and 4 bases for J; bases not matched to a gene: 6. CDR3 length: 15 residues. Germline V gene data show CDR1 as SEHNR and CDR2 as FQNEAQ (reference sequence). CDR3 sequence (DNA): TGTGCCAGCAGCTTGAACAGGGGGCGCAGCACTGAAGCTTTCTTT. Amino acids: CASSLNRGRSTEAFF.

This chain joins TRBV9 and TRBJ2-3; 8 bases match TRBD2. CDR3 length: 14 residues. Per germline, CDR1 SGDLS and CDR2 YYNGEE. Trimming at V came to 1 base and at J to 5 bases, leaving 3 bases not matched to a gene. The CDR3 region is CASSVLAGGDTQYF. The CDR3 nucleotides read TGTGCCAGCAGCGTACTCGCGGGGGGAGATACGCAGTATTTT.

This chain connects TRBV20-1 to TRBJ2-1; no clear D gene. Germline-derived CDR1 and CDR2 are DFQATT and SNEGSKA (reference sequence). The CDR3 consists of 11 residues. V was clipped by 5 bases and J by 3 bases, with 5 bases between them. CDR3 sequence: CSAPDYNEQFF. CDR3 nucleotides: TGCAGTGCTCCGGACTACAATGAGCAGTTCTTC.

CDR3 nucleotides: TGCGCCAGCAGCCAAGAGAGCCAGGGTAGGAGCTCTGGGGCCAACGTCCTGACTTTC. Its protein product is CASSQESQGRSSGANVLTF. The chain joins TRBV4-1 to TRBJ2-6, with a tentative D call TRBD1 (5 bases). The germline V and J ends were trimmed by 0 bases and 0 bases, with 15 bases remaining between them. CDR1 is MGHRA, CDR2 YSYEKL, per germline. CDR3 size: 19 residues.

This chain connects TRBV4-1 to TRBJ1-6, with TRBD1 matching 7 bases. Per germline, CDR1 MGHRA and CDR2 YSYEKL. V was pared by 1 base and J by 4 bases, with 7 bases of the junction left unmatched. CDR3 length: 17 residues. The CDR3 DNA sequence: TGCGCCAGCAGCCAAGGCGCACAGGGGCGATATAATTCACCCCTCCACTTT. Residues: CASSQGAQGRYNSPLHF.

The chain combines TRBV7-6 with TRBJ2-1; D may be TRBD2 (5 bases). Trimming removed 0 bases at V and 9 bases at J, with 9 bases between. This CDR3 spans 13 amino acids. Germline values: CDR1 SGHVS, CDR2 FNYEAQ. The CDR3 DNA follows: TGTGCCAGCAGCTTAGCGCCGGGGTTTGAGCAGTTCTTC. Translating gives CASSLAPGFEQFF. The variable domain in full, with the rest retrieved from reference TRBV7-6 and TRBJ2-1, is GAGVSQSPRYKVTKRGQDVALRCDPISGHVSLYWYRQALGQGPEFLTYFNYEAQQDKSGLPNDRFSAERPEGSISTLTIQRTEQRDSAMYRCASSLAPGFEQFFGPGTRLTVL.

The chain links TRBV18 to TRBJ2-5; the D is unclear. The CDR3 runs to 13 residues. Looked up from germline, CDR1 is KGHSH and CDR2 is LQKENI. Trimming took 3 bases from V and 2 from J, leaving 7 bases between them. DNA for the CDR3: TGTGCCAGCTCACCCTTGCAACAAGAGACCCAGTACTTC. It is translated as CASSPLQQETQYF.

V is TRBV6-5 and J is TRBJ2-2; a possible D gene is TRBD2 (6 bases). The germline V gene encodes CDR1 MNHEY and CDR2 SVGAGI. Deletions cut 6 bases from V and 5 bases from J, with 16 bases between. This CDR3 region has 15 residues. In DNA, the CDR3 is TGTGCCAGCAGGGCCGGGACTGGGGGGACCGGGGAGCTGTTTTTT. It translates to CASRAGTGGTGELFF.

This chain links TRBV14 with TRBJ1-2, with 7 bases identical to TRBD1. Germline loops: CDR1 SGHDN, CDR2 FVKESK. The CDR3 runs 17 residues. The V gene end was trimmed by 2 bases and the J gene end by 7 bases; junction bases not matched to a gene: 16. CDR3 in DNA: TGTGCCAGCAGCCAACGAACAGGGGCTCGGTTAACTAGTGGCTACACCTTC. As protein: CASSQRTGARLTSGYTF.